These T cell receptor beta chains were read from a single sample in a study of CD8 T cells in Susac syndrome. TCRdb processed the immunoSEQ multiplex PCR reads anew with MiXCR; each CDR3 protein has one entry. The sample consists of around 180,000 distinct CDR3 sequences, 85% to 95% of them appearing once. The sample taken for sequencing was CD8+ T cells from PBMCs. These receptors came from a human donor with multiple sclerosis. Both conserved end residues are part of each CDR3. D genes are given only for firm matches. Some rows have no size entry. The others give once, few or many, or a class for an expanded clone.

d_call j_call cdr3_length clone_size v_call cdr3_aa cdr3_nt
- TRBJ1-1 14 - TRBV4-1 CASSQARGFTEAFF TGCGCCAGCAGCCAAGCACGCGGGTTCACTGAAGCTTTCTTT
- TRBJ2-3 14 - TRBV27 CASSLSLTGDTQYF TGTGCCAGCAGTTTAAGTCTAACGGGAGATACGCAGTATTTT
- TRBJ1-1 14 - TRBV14 CASSQGLNLGGAFF TGTGCCAGCAGCCAAGGACTCAACCTCGGGGGAGCTTTCTTT
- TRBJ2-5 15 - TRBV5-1 CASSESRLLYGTQYF TGCGCCAGCAGCGAAAGCAGGTTACTGTATGGGACCCAGTACTTC
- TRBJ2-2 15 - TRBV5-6 CASSGGGPNTGELFF TGTGCCAGCAGCGGCGGAGGACCGAACACCGGGGAGCTGTTTTTT
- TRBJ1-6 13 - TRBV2 CASSRQINSPLHF TGTGCCAGCAGTCGGCAGATTAATTCACCCCTCCACTTT
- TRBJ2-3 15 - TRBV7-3 CASSLMGRGTDTQYF TGTGCCAGCAGCTTAATGGGCAGGGGCACAGATACGCAGTATTTT
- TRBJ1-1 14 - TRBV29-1 CSVDAQSGNTEAFF TGCAGCGTTGACGCCCAATCTGGGAACACTGAAGCTTTCTTT
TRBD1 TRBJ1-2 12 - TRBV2 CATPGQGRGYTF TGTGCCACCCCAGGACAGGGTCGTGGCTACACCTTC
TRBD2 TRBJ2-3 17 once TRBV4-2 CASSQDEAGGPPDTQYF TGTGCCAGCAGCCAAGATGAGGCGGGGGGGCCCCCAGATACGCAGTATTTT
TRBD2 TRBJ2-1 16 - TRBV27 CASSLPLSGGPREQFF TGTGCCAGCAGCCTACCCTTATCGGGAGGGCCTCGGGAGCAGTTCTTC
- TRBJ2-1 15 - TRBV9 CASSGGTHRPHEQFF TGTGCCAGCAGCGGGGGGACCCACAGACCCCATGAGCAGTTCTTC
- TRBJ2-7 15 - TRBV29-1 CSVEDMTGKVYEQYF TGCAGCGTTGAAGATATGACGGGTAAAGTCTACGAGCAGTACTTC
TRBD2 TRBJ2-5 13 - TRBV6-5 CASSGGYQETQYF TGTGCCAGTAGCGGGGGGTACCAAGAGACCCAGTACTTC
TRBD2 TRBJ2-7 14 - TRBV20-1 CSARVLAESYEQYF TGCAGTGCTAGAGTTCTAGCGGAGTCCTACGAGCAGTACTTC
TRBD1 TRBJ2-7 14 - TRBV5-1 CASSWWGQTYEQYF TGCGCCAGCAGCTGGTGGGGACAGACCTACGAGCAGTACTTC
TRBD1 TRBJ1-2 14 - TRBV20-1 CSAREQGSFYGYTF TGCAGTGCTAGAGAACAGGGGTCGTTCTATGGCTACACCTTC
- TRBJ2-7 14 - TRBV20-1 CSAYRDGEFYEQYF TGCAGTGCCTACCGGGACGGAGAATTCTACGAGCAGTACTTC
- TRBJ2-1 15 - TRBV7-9 CASSFRSGSYNEQFF TGTGCCAGCAGCTTTAGGAGCGGGTCCTACAATGAGCAGTTCTTC
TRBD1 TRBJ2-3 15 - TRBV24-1 CATSDPDRVGDTQYF TGTGCCACCAGTGATCCGGACAGGGTTGGGGATACGCAGTATTTT
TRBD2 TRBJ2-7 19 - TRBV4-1 CASSGFGKSSGETKYEQYF TGCGCCAGCAGTGGTTTCGGTAAGAGTAGCGGGGAGACCAAATACGAGCAGTACTTC
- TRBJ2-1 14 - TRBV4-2 CASSQDPSDDEQFF TGTGCCAGCAGCCAAGACCCTAGCGACGATGAGCAGTTCTTC
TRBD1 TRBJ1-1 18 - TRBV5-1 CASAINPIIGQGVTEAFF TGCGCCAGCGCGATAAACCCAATTATAGGACAGGGAGTCACTGAAGCTTTCTTT
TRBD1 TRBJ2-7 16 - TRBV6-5 CASSYSRDRGTYEQYF TGTGCCAGCAGTTACTCCCGGGACAGGGGGACCTACGAGCAGTACTTC
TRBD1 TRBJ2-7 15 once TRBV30 CAWSDRDRVAYEQYF TGTGCCTGGAGTGACCGGGACAGGGTCGCCTACGAGCAGTACTTC
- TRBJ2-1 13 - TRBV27 CASGTGVYNEQFF TGTGCCAGCGGGACGGGCGTCTACAATGAGCAGTTCTTC
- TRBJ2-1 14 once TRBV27 CASSLFRAYNEQFF TGTGCCAGCAGTTTATTTAGGGCCTACAATGAGCAGTTCTTC
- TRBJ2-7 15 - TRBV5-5 CASSPAGDPYYEQYF TGTGCCAGCAGTCCTGCAGGGGATCCGTACTACGAGCAGTACTTC
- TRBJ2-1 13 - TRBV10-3 CAISGRSPNEQFF TGTGCCATCAGTGGACGCAGTCCCAATGAGCAGTTCTTC
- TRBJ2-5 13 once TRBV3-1 CASSQVTQETQYF TGTGCCAGCAGCCAAGTCACCCAAGAGACCCAGTACTTC
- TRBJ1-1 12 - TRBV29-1 CSVVVVATEAFF TGCAGCGTTGTTGTAGTCGCGACTGAAGCTTTCTTT
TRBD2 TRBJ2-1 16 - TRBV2 CASSELAGGKYNEQFF TGTGCCAGCAGTGAGTTAGCGGGGGGCAAATACAATGAGCAGTTCTTC
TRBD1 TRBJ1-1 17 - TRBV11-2 CASSRPAGTGWGTEAFF TGTGCCAGCAGTCGTCCCGCCGGGACAGGGTGGGGCACTGAAGCTTTCTTT
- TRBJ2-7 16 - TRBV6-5 CASSYSTVPSSYEQYF TGTGCCAGCAGTTACTCGACGGTGCCGAGCTCCTACGAGCAGTACTTC
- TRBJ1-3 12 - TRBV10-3 CAMVGLGNTIYF TGTGCCATGGTGGGTCTTGGAAACACCATATATTTT
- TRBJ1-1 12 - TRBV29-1 CSVEDPLLGAFF TGCAGCGTTGAAGACCCGCTGCTGGGAGCTTTCTTT
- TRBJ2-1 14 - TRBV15 CATSRDLPDNEQFF TGTGCCACCAGCAGAGATTTGCCGGACAATGAGCAGTTCTTC
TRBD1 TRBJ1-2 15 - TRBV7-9 CASSKGQGGDLGYTF TGTGCCAGCAGCAAGGGACAGGGTGGTGATCTTGGCTACACCTTC
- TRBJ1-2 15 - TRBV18 CASSPPDNEYYGYTF TGTGCCAGCTCACCACCAGACAACGAATACTATGGCTACACCTTC
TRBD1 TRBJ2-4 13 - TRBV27 CASSSTGPNIQYF TGTGCCAGCAGTTCGACAGGGCCAAACATTCAGTACTTC
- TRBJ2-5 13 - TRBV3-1 CASSQDLEETQYF TGTGCCAGTAGCCAGGACTTGGAAGAGACCCAGTACTTC
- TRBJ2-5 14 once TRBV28 CAIQTSLRQETQYF TGTGCCATTCAAACTAGCCTCCGGCAAGAGACCCAGTACTTC
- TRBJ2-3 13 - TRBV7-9 CASSLKLTDTQYF TGTGCCAGCAGCTTAAAACTTACAGATACGCAGTATTTT
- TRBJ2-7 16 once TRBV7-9 CASSPRPEDGSYEQYF TGTGCCAGCAGCCCCCGGCCGGAGGACGGTTCCTACGAGCAGTACTTC
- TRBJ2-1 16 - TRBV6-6 CASSYYGTGGDNEQFF TGTGCCAGCAGTTACTATGGCACCGGGGGTGACAATGAGCAGTTCTTC
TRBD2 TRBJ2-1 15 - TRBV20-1 CSASELATAYNEQFF TGCAGTGCTAGTGAACTAGCGACGGCCTACAATGAGCAGTTCTTC
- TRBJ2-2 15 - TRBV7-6 CASSASPRNTGELFF TGTGCCAGCAGCGCTAGCCCAAGGAACACCGGGGAGCTGTTTTTT
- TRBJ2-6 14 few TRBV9 CASSVGSGANVLTF TGTGCCAGCAGCGTAGGCTCTGGGGCCAACGTCCTGACTTTC
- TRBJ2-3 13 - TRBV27 CASSLSLVNTQYF TGTGCCAGCAGTTTAAGCCTGGTAAATACGCAGTATTTT
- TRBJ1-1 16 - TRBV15 CATSRAHLGGGTEAFF TGTGCCACCAGCAGAGCTCACCTGGGGGGTGGGACTGAAGCTTTCTTT
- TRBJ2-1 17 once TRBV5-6 CASSLARMLSSYNEQFF TGTGCCAGCAGCTTGGCCAGGATGTTAAGCTCCTACAATGAGCAGTTCTTC
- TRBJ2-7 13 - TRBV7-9 CASSLEIASEQYF TGTGCCAGCAGCTTAGAAATTGCGAGTGAGCAGTACTTC
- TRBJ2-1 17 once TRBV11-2 CASSWALRQESYNEQFF TGTGCCAGCAGCTGGGCGCTCAGACAGGAGTCCTACAATGAGCAGTTCTTC
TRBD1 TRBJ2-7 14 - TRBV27 CASKRTGGSYEQYF TGTGCCAGCAAAAGGACAGGGGGCTCCTACGAGCAGTACTTC
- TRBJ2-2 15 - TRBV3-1 CASSQAAPGHGELFF TGTGCCAGCAGCCAAGCAGCCCCAGGGCACGGGGAGCTGTTTTTT
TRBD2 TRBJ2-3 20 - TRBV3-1 CASSQYRSSGSAALTDTQYF TGTGCCAGCAGCCAATATCGGAGTAGCGGGAGCGCTGCCCTCACAGATACGCAGTATTTT
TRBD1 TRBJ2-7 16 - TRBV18 CASSRQGGGTLYEQYF TGTGCCAGCTCACGACAGGGTGGTGGCACCCTCTACGAGCAGTACTTC